The 20 T cell receptor beta chains in this list originate from one sample, sequenced in a study of CD8+ T cells in alopecia areata. Treatment specified: oral pan-JAK inhibitor, 5-10 mg twice daily. It was cDNA, reverse transcribed from extracted RNA, that served as the sequencing template. Only in-frame clones appear in the TCRdb table, and some are missing; sequencing was by immunoSEQ multiplex PCR. The sample carries 150,000 or so clones, around half recorded once. The sample consisted of CD8+ T cells sorted from blood, taken at week 4, from a patient treated with tofacitinib. The receptor source for this set is a human donor with alopecia areata.

The chain is built from TRBV5-4 and TRBJ1-1; 7 bases line up with TRBD1. After removal of 4 bases from V and 8 bases from J, the junction contained 5 bases not matched to a gene. This CDR3 spans 12 amino acids. Germline values: CDR1 SGHNT, CDR2 YYREEE (reference sequence). The CDR3 bases are TGTGCCAGCAGCATTGGGACAGCCGAAGCTTTCTTT. Translated: CASSIGTAEAFF.

The chain couples TRBV4-3 to TRBJ1-6; D not certain. V lost 4 bases and J lost 1, with 11 bases in between. CDR1 is LGHNA and CDR2 is YSLEER in the germline V gene. The CDR3 loop spans 16 amino acids. CDR3 protein: CASSRAMGSYNSPLHF. The CDR3, as DNA: TGCGCCAGCAGCCGGGCGATGGGGTCCTATAATTCACCCCTCCACTTT.

The chain joins TRBV30 to TRBJ1-1; D possibly corresponds to TRBD1 (6 bases). CDR1 is GTSNPN and CDR2 is SVGIG in the germline V gene (reference sequence). The CDR3 sequence is 10 residues long. The ends were cut back, 7 bases at V and 7 bases at J, with 10 bases in the middle. CDR3 nucleotide sequence: TGTGCCTTGTCGGACAGTGAAGCTTTCTTT. Residues: CALSDSEAFF.

V and J are TRBV6-6 and TRBJ1-5; D call uncertain. The V end lost 7 bases, the J end lost 1 base, and 8 bases lay between the germline ends. This CDR3 spans 13 amino acids. Per the germline V gene, CDR1 is MNHNY and CDR2 is SVGAGI (reference sequence). CDR3 nucleotides: TGTGCCAGCACCCCGGACAGCAATCAGCCCCAGCATTTT. Translated: CASTPDSNQPQHF.

The sample holds a few counts of this clone. V is TRBV27 and J is TRBJ2-1; 8 bases match TRBD2. There are 17 residues in the CDR3. Germline CDR1 is MNHEY and CDR2 is SMNVEV (reference sequence). V was clipped by 7 bases and J by 7 bases; unmatched bases: 18. The chain's CDR3 is CASNQSGGGGPGNEQFF. The CDR3 nucleotides are TGTGCCAGCAACCAATCGGGAGGCGGGGGGCCAGGGAATGAGCAGTTCTTC.

This clone was seen only a few times. The chain has TRBV5-4 and TRBJ2-3, with 10 bases fitting TRBD2. Germline V gene lookup returns CDR1 SGHNT and CDR2 YYREEE (reference sequence). V was clipped by 5 bases and J by 3 bases; unmatched bases: 6. The CDR3 runs 15 residues. The CDR3: CASSLAGGPTDTQYF. The CDR3 DNA is TGTGCCAGCAGTTTAGCGGGGGGCCCGACAGATACGCAGTATTTT.

The chain is built from TRBV5-6 and TRBJ2-7, with TRBD1 as a possible D gene (6 bases). Trimming removed 3 bases at V and 3 bases at J, with 19 bases between. This CDR3 contains 16 residues. The germline V gene encodes CDR1 SGHDT and CDR2 YYEEEE. The CDR3 DNA follows: TGTGCCAGCAGCTCTAAACAGGGTAGGGTAGGCTACGAGCAGTACTTC. Protein: CASSSKQGRVGYEQYF.

The CDR3 is CAWSMMSGYEQYF. In DNA form, the CDR3 reads TGTGCCTGGAGTATGATGAGCGGGTACGAGCAGTACTTC. The chain has TRBV30 and TRBJ2-7, with TRBD2 as a possible D gene (6 bases). The CDR3 has 13 amino acids. Per germline, CDR1 GTSNPN and CDR2 SVGIG (reference sequence). V lost 2 bases and J lost 4, with 12 bases in between.

This clone has more than one count but fewer than ten. The rearrangement uses TRBV11-2 and TRBJ2-5; D is ambiguous. Germline V gene data show CDR1 as SGHAT and CDR2 as FQNNGV. V was shortened by 5 bases and J by 5 bases, with 15 bases between the two germline ends. This CDR3 has 14 residues. The CDR3 here is CASSTYYGQETQYF. The CDR3 DNA follows: TGTGCCAGCAGCACCTACTATGGCCAGGAGACCCAGTACTTC.

The rearrangement uses TRBV29-1 and TRBJ1-2; 7 nucleotides line up with TRBD1. Germline CDR1 is SQVTM and CDR2 is ANQGSEA. After removal of 2 bases from V and 0 bases from J, the junction contained 12 bases not matched to a gene. The length of the CDR3 is 17 residues. The CDR3 DNA follows: TGCAGCGTTGAAAGTCGGGGACAGCAATCCGCTAACTATGGCTACACCTTC. Its protein is CSVESRGQQSANYGYTF.

The chain uses TRBV9 and TRBJ2-1; no clear D. Trimming shortened V by 3 bases and J by 8 bases, and 9 bases separated the two germline ends. From germline, CDR1 is SGDLS and CDR2 YYNGEE. CDR3 size: 12 residues. The CDR3 loop reads CASSALGDEQFF. The CDR3 nucleotides read TGTGCCAGCAGCGCCCTCGGAGATGAGCAGTTCTTC.

The chain links TRBV4-3 to TRBJ1-4; tentative D call: TRBD1 (5 bases). The germline CDR1 and CDR2 sequences are LGHNA and YSLEER. The CDR3 has 15 amino acids. V was clipped by 3 bases and J by 7 bases, with 15 bases between them. The CDR3 reads CASSQTTGTVEKLFF. DNA for the CDR3: TGCGCCAGCAGCCAGACTACCGGGACGGTTGAAAAACTGTTTTTT.

The chain has TRBV5-1 and TRBJ2-7; D is unresolved. The CDR3 loop spans 12 amino acids. V dropped 2 bases and J dropped 5 bases, with 8 bases sitting between them. The germline CDR1 and CDR2 sequences are SGHRS and YFSETQ. The CDR3 region has the DNA TGCGCCAGCAGCTTCCGCAGAAACGAGCAGTACTTC. Protein product: CASSFRRNEQYF.

The gene calls are TRBV13 and TRBJ1-6; D remains ambiguous. V was trimmed by 2 bases and J by 6 bases, leaving 14 bases between them. The CDR3 totals 16 residues. Germline CDR1 is PRHDT and CDR2 is FYEKMQ (reference sequence). CDR3 bases: TGTGCCAGCAGCTTAACGGGAGTCCCCTCTAATTCACCCCTCCACTTT. This gives the protein CASSLTGVPSNSPLHF.

This clone was seen a handful of times. The chain joins TRBV11-1 to TRBJ2-2; TRBD2 might be the D (6 bases). The CDR3 is 14 residues long. Per germline, CDR1 SGHAT and CDR2 FQDESV (reference sequence). The V and J ends lost 3 bases and 4 bases respectively, with 9 bases between them. The CDR3 is CASSFWRGTGELFF. The CDR3, as DNA: TGTGCCAGCAGCTTTTGGCGGGGCACCGGGGAGCTGTTTTTT.

The chain couples TRBV30 to TRBJ2-7, with 8 bases that match TRBD1. The germline CDR1 and CDR2 sequences are GTSNPN and SVGIG (reference sequence). The V segment lost 4 bases and the J segment 5 bases; nucleotides outside the gene matches: 4. The CDR3 sequence is 12 residues long. DNA for the CDR3: TGTGCCTGGACCCCGACAGGGGACGAGCAGTACTTC. It is translated as CAWTPTGDEQYF.

Only one count was recorded for this clone. The chain employs TRBV29-1 and TRBJ2-2; no definite D call. This CDR3 spans 13 amino acids. Germline V lookup: CDR1 SQVTM, CDR2 ANQGSEA. V shed 3 bases and J shed 0 bases, with 5 bases lying between them. The CDR3: CSVDVANTGELFF. In DNA form, the CDR3 reads TGCAGCGTTGATGTTGCGAACACCGGGGAGCTGTTTTTT.

The rearrangement uses TRBV27 and TRBJ2-7, with 10 positions matching TRBD2. The CDR3 is made up of 15 amino acids. With V trimmed by 2 bases and J by 2 bases, 3 bases remained unmatched. In germline, CDR1 is MNHEY, CDR2 SMNVEV (reference sequence). CDR3 loop: CASSLSSGRTYEQYF. The CDR3 DNA is TGTGCCAGCAGTTTAAGTAGCGGGAGGACCTACGAGCAGTACTTC.

V usage is TRBV7-2 and J usage is TRBJ1-2, with D unclear. Germline V gives CDR1 SGHTA, CDR2 FQGNSA. The V end was cut by 2 bases, the J end by 4 bases, with 8 bases between. CDR3 length equals 13 residues. This CDR3 reads CASSLTKTYGYTF. The CDR3 nucleotides are TGTGCCAGCAGCTTAACAAAAACCTATGGCTACACCTTC.

This clone was found once. The chain is built from TRBV5-6 and TRBJ1-1; the D is unclear. V gave up 0 bases and J gave up 5 bases, with 8 bases separating them. Germline loops: CDR1 SGHDT, CDR2 YYEEEE. The CDR3 is 13 residues long. The CDR3 loop is CASSLGGPTEAFF. The CDR3 region has the DNA TGTGCCAGCAGCTTGGGGGGTCCAACTGAAGCTTTCTTT.